This entry lists 14 T cell receptor beta chains sequenced from one sample in a study of T-cell memory formation after mild COVID-19. TCRdb re-called the 5' RACE reads with MiXCR, one entry per CDR3 protein. The profile shows about 240,000 distinct CDR3 sequences, around 10% of them singletons. Material: PBMCs or a T cell subset sorted from them (not recorded which). Source of these receptors: a man in his late teens or twenties who had mild COVID-19 (a few samples of this study predate the infection). Cell type and time point are not known.

This clonotype has ten or more counts. The CDR3 DNA follows: TGTGCCAGCTCACCACCAGGGTTACAAGAGACCCAGTACTTC. The encoded protein is CASSPPGLQETQYF. The V and J genes are TRBV18 and TRBJ2-5, with D unclear. The length of the CDR3 is 14 residues. V shed 0 bases and J shed 2 bases, with 7 bases lying between them. Germline CDR1 is KGHSH and CDR2 is LQKENI.

The chain employs TRBV6-2 or TRBV6-3 and TRBJ2-1; TRBD2 aligns across 7 bases. The CDR3 runs 15 residues. V gave up 2 bases and J gave up 7 bases; unmatched junction bases: 8. Per germline, CDR1 MNHEY and CDR2 SVGEGT. As DNA, the CDR3 is TGTGCCAGCAGTTACGGAGCGGGGAGAAGAAATGAGCAGTTCTTC. Translation gives CASSYGAGRRNEQFF.

This clonotype showed up just a few times. The chain recombines TRBV6-1 with TRBJ2-7; 8 bases map to TRBD1. V shed 0 bases, J shed 7 bases, and the junction held 14 bases outside the gene matches. CDR1 is MNHNS, CDR2 SASEGT, per germline. The CDR3 extends over 17 amino acids. CDR3 region: CASSEALGSGGNGEQYF. CDR3 in DNA: TGTGCCAGCAGTGAAGCTTTGGGATCAGGGGGCAACGGGGAGCAGTACTTC.

The chain carries TRBV7-2 and TRBJ2-7; D possibly corresponds to TRBD2 (6 bases). The germline CDR1 and CDR2 sequences are SGHTA and FQGNSA. V lost 1 base and J 5 bases, leaving 12 bases between the germline ends. The CDR3 spans 14 residues. CDR3 loop: CASSLEAGSDEQYF. CDR3 DNA: TGTGCCAGCAGCTTAGAGGCGGGGTCGGACGAGCAGTACTTC.

CDR3 DNA sequence: TGCAGTGCACGGGTAGCCCGAGAGACCCAGTACTTC. This translates into CSARVARETQYF. The rearrangement joins TRBV20-1 to TRBJ2-5; D not resolved. The CDR3 spans 12 residues. Germline V gene lookup returns CDR1 DFQATT and CDR2 SNEGSKA (reference sequence). Between the trimmed V and J ends, which lost 6 bases and 4 bases, there was a span of 12 bases.

The rearrangement joins TRBV6-5 to TRBJ1-4; unclear D gene. The CDR3 consists of 12 residues. CDR1 is MNHEY and CDR2 is SVGAGI in the germline V gene. V lost 5 bases, J lost 7 bases, and 8 bases lay in between. The CDR3 here is CASSQNGEKLFF. The DNA of the CDR3 is TGTGCCAGCAGTCAAAATGGTGAAAAACTGTTTTTT.

The chain recombines TRBV20-1 with TRBJ2-3; D is perhaps TRBD2 (5 bases). Germline V gene sequence: CDR1 DFQATT, CDR2 SNEGSKA (reference sequence). The CDR3 loop spans 15 amino acids. The V end was cut by 5 bases, the J end by 5 bases, with 20 bases between. The CDR3 region has the DNA TGCAGTGCTCATCCCGCGGGTGAACCCCTAGATACGCAGTATTTT. It translates to CSAHPAGEPLDTQYF.

The V and J genes are TRBV5-1 and TRBJ1-6; D is unclear. There are 14 residues in the CDR3. Trimming removed 2 bases from V and 8 bases from J, with 11 bases in between. The V gene's germline CDR1 is SGHRS and CDR2 YFSETQ. This CDR3 is CASSLAALDSPLHF. CDR3 nucleotide sequence: TGCGCCAGCAGCTTAGCAGCCCTGGATTCACCCCTCCACTTT.

V is TRBV7-2 and J is TRBJ1-2, with D possibly matching TRBD1 (5 bases). CDR3 length: 15 residues. The ends were cut back, 5 bases at V and 4 bases at J, with 17 bases in the middle. Germline V gene sequence: CDR1 SGHTA, CDR2 FQGNSA. The CDR3 region has the DNA TGTGCCAGCAGCCCCGACAGACCCCTGGGCTATGGCTACACCTTC. Translated: CASSPDRPLGYGYTF.

At least ten counts were recorded for this clonotype. The rearrangement joins TRBV24-1 to TRBJ2-2; D gene ambiguous. The CDR3 length is 15 residues. V gave up 3 bases and J gave up 6 bases, with 13 bases separating them. Germline values: CDR1 KGHDR, CDR2 SFDVKD. The CDR3 region is CATSDSGVGAGELFF. DNA of the CDR3: TGTGCCACCAGTGATAGTGGGGTTGGAGCCGGGGAGCTGTTTTTT.

The chain carries TRBV28 and TRBJ2-4, with 12 bases lining up with TRBD1. This CDR3 comprises 16 residues. Germline V gene data show CDR1 as MDHEN and CDR2 as SYDVKM. Trimming removed 5 bases from V and 9 bases from J; junction bases left unmatched: 11. The CDR3 protein is CASSGTGGPGVAIQYF. CDR3 DNA: TGTGCCAGCAGTGGGACAGGGGGCCCGGGGGTGGCCATTCAGTACTTC.

J is TRBJ2-5 and V is TRBV7-9, with no clear D. Trimming took off 1 base at V and 3 bases at J, with 9 bases between the two ends. This CDR3 is built from 14 residues. Germline V CDR1 and CDR2: SEHNR, FQNEAQ (reference sequence). CDR3 loop: CASSLVAFKETQYF. As DNA, the CDR3 is TGTGCCAGCAGCTTAGTGGCGTTTAAAGAGACCCAGTACTTC.

This clonotype was detected many times. The chain has TRBV5-1 and TRBJ1-5; D possibly corresponds to TRBD1 (6 bases). The germline CDR1 and CDR2 sequences are SGHRS and YFSETQ. CDR3 length: 14 residues. The V end lost 0 bases, the J end lost 2 bases, and 6 bases lay between the germline ends. This CDR3 is CASSLAGGNQPQHF. The CDR3 DNA reads TGCGCCAGCAGCTTGGCAGGGGGCAATCAGCCCCAGCATTTT.

This clonotype was recorded a few times. This chain uses TRBV6-1 with TRBJ1-2; D call uncertain. This CDR3 has 13 residues. Trimming cost V 1 base and J 6 bases, with 9 bases left between them. Germline assignment: CDR1 MNHNS and CDR2 SASEGT. In DNA form, the CDR3 reads TGTGCCAGCAGTGAAGTTGTGAGGGATGGCTACACCTTC. It encodes CASSEVVRDGYTF.